This T cell receptor (beta chain) emerged from a study of shared clonotypes between healthy human individuals. The CDR3 loop spans 14 amino acids. With 1 base removed from V and 3 bases from J, the gap between germline ends came to 7 bases. Germline CDR1 reads MGHRA; CDR2 reads YSYEKL. This clone was recorded once. Sequencing was performed with immunoSEQ multiplex PCR; in TCRdb, only in-frame clones are kept and a portion is missing. There are over 2 million clones in the sample; 85% to 95% occur only once, and 0.1% to 0.15% lies in the top ten. The TCR sequence derives from a man between 18 and 29 years old in good health. The V and J genes are TRBV4-1 and TRBJ2-1, with D unresolved. Sequencing input: naive CD4+ T cells sorted from blood. Specified subset: CD45RA+ positively selected. CDR3 DNA sequence: TGCGCCAGCAGCCAAGCATGGGTCTACAATGAGCAGTTCTTC. Translating gives CASSQAWVYNEQFF.